Presented here are 20 T cell receptor beta chains from one specimen sequenced in a study of control samples from healthy donors and cancer patients. The data were produced by immunoSEQ multiplex PCR, yet TCRdb's version contains in-frame clones alone and is incomplete. The profile shows about 170,000 clones, just over 90% of them singletons. Sequenced material: blood. Receptors originate from a woman in her sixties or seventies in good health.

CDR3 DNA sequence: TGTGCCAGCAGCCAGGGACAGGTCGTCTCCTACGAGCAGTACTTC. Its translation is CASSQGQVVSYEQYF. The genes are TRBV5-4 and TRBJ2-7, with 8 bases matching TRBD1. The CDR3 is made up of 15 amino acids. Germline V gene data show CDR1 as SGHNT and CDR2 as YYREEE (reference sequence). V was clipped by 4 bases and J by 0 bases; unmatched bases: 6.

As DNA, the CDR3 is TGCAGCGTTGTAGGGGTTTCGAGCTCCTACGAGCAGTACTTC. Encoded protein: CSVVGVSSSYEQYF. The V call is TRBV29-1, the J call TRBJ2-7; a possible D gene is TRBD1 (5 bases). V was pared by 4 bases and J by 0 bases, with 13 bases between. There are 14 residues in the CDR3. Germline CDR1 reads SQVTM; CDR2 reads ANQGSEA.

The genes are TRBV9 and TRBJ2-7; D remains unclear. Trimming cost V 3 bases and J 3 bases, with 10 bases left between them. Germline V gene sequence: CDR1 SGDLS, CDR2 YYNGEE. The CDR3 is 13 residues long. Here the CDR3 DNA reads TGTGCCAGCAGCGCCAGACAAGACTACGAGCAGTACTTC. Protein sequence: CASSARQDYEQYF.

The chain uses TRBV6-2 or TRBV6-3 and TRBJ2-1; 9 bases line up with TRBD1. Germline values: CDR1 MNHEY, CDR2 SVGEGT. V trimming: 5 bases; J trimming: 4 bases; junction bases outside the gene matches: 6. The CDR3 runs 15 residues. CDR3 region: CASSLRDRAYNEQFF. In DNA form, the CDR3 reads TGTGCCAGCAGTCTCCGGGACAGGGCTTACAATGAGCAGTTCTTC.

The rearrangement joins TRBV7-8 to TRBJ2-7, with 11 bases matching TRBD2. J gave up 5 bases and V 4 bases, and 7 bases lay outside the gene matches. The CDR3 sequence is 15 residues long. Per the germline V gene, CDR1 is SGHVS and CDR2 is FQNEAQ. In nucleotides, the CDR3 is TGTGCCAGCAGCTCTATAGCGGGGGGGCCCGACGAGCAGTACTTC. It codes for CASSSIAGGPDEQYF.

The table lists this clone with a count of one. J is TRBJ2-3 and V is TRBV2; 7 nucleotides align to TRBD1. This CDR3 contains 16 residues. The germline V gene encodes CDR1 SNHLY and CDR2 FYNNEI. The J segment lost 0 bases and the V segment lost 5 bases, leaving 8 bases of the junction unmatched. The DNA of the CDR3 is TGTGCCAGCAGTAAAGACAGGGAGCCTAGCACAGATACGCAGTATTTT. It translates to CASSKDREPSTDTQYF.

The chain carries TRBV15 and TRBJ1-4, with TRBD1 matching 7 bases. Germline V gene lookup returns CDR1 LNHNV and CDR2 YYDKDF (reference sequence). This CDR3 has 14 residues. The V gene end was trimmed by 7 bases and the J gene end by 4 bases; junction bases not matched to a gene: 6. The CDR3 region is CATNRGQINEKLFF. DNA of the CDR3: TGTGCCACCAACAGGGGCCAGATTAATGAAAAACTGTTTTTT. The full variable domain, in which reference TRBV15 and TRBJ1-4 provide the parts outside the CDR3, is DAMVIQNPRYQVTQFGKPVTLSCSQTLNHNVMYWYQQKSSQAPKLLFHYYDKDFNNEADTPDNFQSRRPNTSFCFLDIRSPGLGDTAMYLCATNRGQINEKLFFGSGTQLSVL.

The chain combines TRBV10-3 with TRBJ1-3; D remains ambiguous. With 3 bases removed from V and 0 bases from J, the gap between germline ends came to 6 bases. There are 14 residues in the CDR3. Germline-derived CDR1 and CDR2 are ENHRY and SYGVKD. CDR3 in amino acids: CAISEISSGNTIYF. The CDR3 nucleotides are TGTGCCATCAGTGAAATAAGCTCTGGAAACACCATATATTTT.

This chain uses TRBV7-9 with TRBJ2-3, with D tentatively TRBD2 (5 bases). V lost 5 bases to trimming and J lost 4 bases, with 19 bases between them. Per the germline V gene, CDR1 is SEHNR and CDR2 is FQNEAQ (reference sequence). The CDR3 length is 16 residues. CDR3 loop: CASSLTSAAGPDTQYF. The CDR3 nucleotides are TGTGCCAGCAGCCTCACGAGCGCGGCGGGCCCAGATACGCAGTATTTT.

The chain employs TRBV2 and TRBJ2-5; D is undetermined. Between the trimmed V and J ends, which lost 5 bases and 5 bases, there was a span of 6 bases. Germline lookup yields CDR1 SNHLY and CDR2 FYNNEI. The CDR3 loop spans 11 amino acids. As DNA, the CDR3 is TGTGCCAGCAGTTTGACTGAGACCCAGTACTTC. Residues: CASSLTETQYF.

V is TRBV5-1 and J is TRBJ1-3, with D tentatively TRBD1 (5 bases). The CDR3 has 14 residues. V was shortened by 0 bases and J by 2 bases, with 6 bases between the two germline ends. Per germline, CDR1 SGHRS and CDR2 YFSETQ. CDR3 nucleotide sequence: TGCGCCAGCAGCTTGGGGGGGACTGGAAACACCATATATTTT. This translates into CASSLGGTGNTIYF.

The genes are TRBV7-2 and TRBJ1-6; D is undetermined. The germline V gene has CDR1 SGHTA and CDR2 FQGNSA. The V and J ends lost 0 bases and 8 bases respectively, with 5 bases between them. The length of the CDR3 is 13 residues. CDR3 sequence (DNA): TGTGCCAGCAGCTTAGCGTGGGATTCACCCCTCCACTTT. This gives the protein CASSLAWDSPLHF.

The chain couples TRBV4-1 to TRBJ1-2, with 7 bases matching TRBD1. With 4 bases clipped from V and 6 bases from J, the junction kept 8 bases outside the gene matches. Germline V gene lookup returns CDR1 MGHRA and CDR2 YSYEKL. This CDR3 contains 14 residues. CDR3 in amino acids: CASSPMTGTDGYTF. The CDR3 nucleotides read TGCGCCAGCAGCCCCATGACAGGGACGGATGGCTACACCTTC.

V is TRBV19 and J is TRBJ1-4; possible D gene TRBD1, 6 bases. This CDR3 is 15 amino acids long. V was cut by 3 bases and J by 5 bases, with 13 bases left in between. In germline, CDR1 is LNHDA, CDR2 SQIVND (reference sequence). The CDR3 protein is CASSMTGHHNEKLFF. CDR3 DNA: TGTGCCAGTAGTATGACGGGACACCACAATGAAAAACTGTTTTTT. Drawing the rest from reference TRBV19 and TRBJ1-4, the complete variable domain is DGGITQSPKYLFRKEGQNVTLSCEQNLNHDAMYWYRQDPGQGLRLIYYSQIVNDFQKGDIAEGYSVSREKKESFPLTVTSAQKNPTAFYLCASSMTGHHNEKLFFGSGTQLSVL.

The chain combines TRBV2 with TRBJ1-5; D possibly corresponds to TRBD1 (5 bases). There are 13 residues in the CDR3. CDR1 and CDR2 from the germline V gene are SNHLY and FYNNEI. V lost 10 bases and J lost 1, with 11 bases in between. Here the CDR3 reads CATRGVSNQPQHF. CDR3 in DNA: TGTGCCACTCGAGGGGTGAGCAATCAGCCCCAGCATTTT. The variable domain in full, with the rest retrieved from reference TRBV2 and TRBJ1-5, is EPEVTQTPSHQVTQMGQEVILRCVPISNHLYFYWYRQILGQKVEFLVSFYNNEISEKSEIFDDQFSVERPDGSNFTLKIRSTKLEDSAMYFCATRGVSNQPQHFGDGTRLSIL.

This chain connects TRBV10-3 to TRBJ2-1, with TRBD2 identical over 12 bases. Germline values: CDR1 ENHRY, CDR2 SYGVKD. Trimming at V came to 6 bases and at J to 7 bases, leaving 7 bases not matched to a gene. The CDR3 runs 15 residues. CDR3 in DNA: TGTGCCATCAGCCGACTAGCGGGGGATTTAAATGAGCAGTTCTTC. Translated, it gives CAISRLAGDLNEQFF.

The chain carries TRBV29-1 and TRBJ1-1; 7 positions agree with TRBD1. The CDR3 spans 15 residues. After removal of 6 bases from V and 4 bases from J, the junction contained 14 bases not matched to a gene. The germline CDR1 and CDR2 sequences are SQVTM and ANQGSEA. The CDR3 coding sequence is TGCAGCGTGGAGGGGGCGCGCACCACTGGCACTGAAGCTTTCTTT. It translates to CSVEGARTTGTEAFF.

Ten or more counts support this clone. Other DNA sequences in this sample translate to the same CDR3. The chain employs TRBV6-5 and TRBJ1-1, with D perhaps matching TRBD1 (5 bases). The CDR3 is 12 amino acids. V was clipped by 3 bases and J by 5 bases, with 7 bases between them. Germline-derived CDR1 and CDR2 are MNHEY and SVGAGI. The CDR3 reads CASSYGGTEAFF. DNA for the CDR3: TGTGCCAGCAGTTATGGGGGGACTGAAGCTTTCTTT.

This CDR3 is CASSQDEVHSSYNEQFF. In DNA form, the CDR3 reads TGTGCCAGCAGCCAAGATGAGGTACACAGCTCCTACAATGAGCAGTTCTTC. This chain connects TRBV14 to TRBJ2-1; unclear D gene. With 0 bases removed from V and 0 bases from J, the gap between germline ends came to 12 bases. From germline, CDR1 is SGHDN and CDR2 FVKESK. The CDR3 length is 17 residues.

The V and J genes are TRBV20-1 and TRBJ1-5; the D gene is possibly TRBD1 (5 bases). There are 14 residues in the CDR3. CDR1 is DFQATT and CDR2 is SNEGSKA in the germline V gene (reference sequence). V lost 3 bases and J lost 4, with 13 bases in between. The DNA of the CDR3 is TGCAGTGCTAGTGTAGTAGGGGTTAATCAGCCCCAGCATTTT. Translated: CSASVVGVNQPQHF.